Sequencing of this TCR beta chain was carried out in a study of T cell responses to AZD1222 COVID-19 vaccine. The germline V gene encodes CDR1 SGHDT and CDR2 YYEEEE. This CDR3 region has 14 residues. Trimming cost V 3 bases and J 9 bases, with 15 bases left between them. Profiled with immunoSEQ multiplex PCR; TCRdb holds only in-frame clones, not every one. The profile shows roughly 90,000 clones, 86% of them singletons. This chain connects TRBV5-6 to TRBJ1-4, with D hard to call. Sample: peripheral blood, taken on day 0 of AZD1222 vaccination. The receptor was isolated from an adult in good health. In nucleotides, the CDR3 is TGTGCCAGCAGCTCCCGCCCAACTAGCCAAAAACTGTTTTTT. It translates to CASSSRPTSQKLFF.